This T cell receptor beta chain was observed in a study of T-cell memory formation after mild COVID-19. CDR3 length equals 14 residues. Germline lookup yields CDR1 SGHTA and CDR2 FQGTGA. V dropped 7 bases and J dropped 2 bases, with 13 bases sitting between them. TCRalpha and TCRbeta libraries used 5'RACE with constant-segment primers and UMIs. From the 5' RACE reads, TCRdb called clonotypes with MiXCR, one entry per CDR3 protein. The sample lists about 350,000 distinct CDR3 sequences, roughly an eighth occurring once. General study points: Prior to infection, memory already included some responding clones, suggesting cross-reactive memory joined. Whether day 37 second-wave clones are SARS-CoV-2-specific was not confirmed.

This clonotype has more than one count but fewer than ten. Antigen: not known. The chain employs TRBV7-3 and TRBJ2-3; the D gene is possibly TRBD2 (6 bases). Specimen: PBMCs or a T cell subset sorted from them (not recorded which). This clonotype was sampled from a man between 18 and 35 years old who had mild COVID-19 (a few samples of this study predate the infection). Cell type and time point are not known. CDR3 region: CASNRDSHTDTQYF. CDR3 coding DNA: TGTGCCAGCAACCGGGACTCTCACACAGATACGCAGTATTTT. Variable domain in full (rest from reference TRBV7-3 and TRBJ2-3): GAGVSQTPSNKVTEKGKYVELRCDPISGHTALYWYRQSLGQGPEFLIYFQGTGAADDSGLPNDRFFAVRPEGSVSTLKIQRTERGDSAVYLCASNRDSHTDTQYFGPGTRLTVL.